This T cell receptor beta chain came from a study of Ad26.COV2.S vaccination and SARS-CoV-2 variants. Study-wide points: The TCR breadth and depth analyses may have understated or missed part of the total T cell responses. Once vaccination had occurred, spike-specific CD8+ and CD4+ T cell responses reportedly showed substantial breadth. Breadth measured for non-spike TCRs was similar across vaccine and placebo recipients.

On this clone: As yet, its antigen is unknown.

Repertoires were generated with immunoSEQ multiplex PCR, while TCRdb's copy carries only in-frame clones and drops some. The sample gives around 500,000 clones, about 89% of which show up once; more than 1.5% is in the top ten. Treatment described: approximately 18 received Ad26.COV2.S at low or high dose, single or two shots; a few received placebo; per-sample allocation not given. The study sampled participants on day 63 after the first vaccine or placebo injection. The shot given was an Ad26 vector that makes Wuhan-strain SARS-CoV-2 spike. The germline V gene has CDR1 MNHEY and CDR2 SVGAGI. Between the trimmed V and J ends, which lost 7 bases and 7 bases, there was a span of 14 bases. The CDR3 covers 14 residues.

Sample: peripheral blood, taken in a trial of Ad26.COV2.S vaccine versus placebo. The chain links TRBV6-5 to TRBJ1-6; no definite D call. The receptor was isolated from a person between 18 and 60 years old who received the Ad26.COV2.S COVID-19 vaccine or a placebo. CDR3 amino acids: CASMNRLSNSPLHF. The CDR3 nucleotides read TGTGCCAGCATGAATCGACTGAGCAATTCACCCCTCCACTTT.